The sequence of this TCR beta chain was determined in a study of T cells in Graves' hyperthyroidism and ophthalmopathy. TCR beta CDR3 region amplification was performed from RNA transcripts. First-round RT-PCR of the TCR CDR3 relied on the HTBI primer set. From the multiplex PCR reads, TCRdb called clonotypes with MiXCR, one entry per CDR3 protein. Counted here are about 460,000 distinct CDR3 sequences, about 20% occurring once; the ten biggest clones make up approximately 49%. In germline, CDR1 is SGHTA, CDR2 FQGTGA. Trimming took 5 bases from V and 0 from J, leaving 11 bases between them. CDR3 length equals 15 residues.

The source material was blood. The receptor was isolated from a woman in her seventies with Graves' ophthalmopathy. The chain is built from TRBV7-3 and TRBJ2-1; weak D call: TRBD2 (5 bases). The CDR3 bases are TGTGCCAGCAGCATAGAGGGAAGCTCCTACAATGAGCAGTTCTTC. Its translation is CASSIEGSSYNEQFF.